This TCR beta chain was profiled in a study of CD8 T cells in Susac syndrome. Study-wide results and limits: In its TCR sequencing and HLA analysis, the study acknowledged that the number of individuals was relatively small.

Comment on this clonotype: Its antigen is unknown.

CD8+ and CD4+ T cells taken from blood had their TCR beta sequenced. Patients with Susac syndrome met the recently defined diagnostic criteria for definite or probable disease. The CDR3 has 15 residues. Germline-derived CDR1 and CDR2 are SGHTA and FQGNSA. V was trimmed by 2 bases and J by 3 bases, leaving 13 bases between them. RNA in amounts of roughly 0.5 to 1 ug was reverse transcribed with random hexamers. immunoSEQ multiplex PCR amplified TCR beta CDR3 across 54 Vbeta, 13 Jbeta. TCRdb re-called the immunoSEQ multiplex PCR reads through MiXCR, storing one row per CDR3 protein. The sample yields some 210,000 distinct CDR3 sequences, approximately 94% seen once.

The receptor was isolated from a human donor with Susac syndrome. The V call is TRBV7-2, the J call TRBJ1-2; TRBD1 might be the D (6 bases). The sequencing input was CD4+ T cells from PBMCs. The CDR3 DNA follows: TGTGCCAGCAGCTTACAGACAGGTTTTCACTATGGCTACACCTTC. Its translation is CASSLQTGFHYGYTF.